These T cell receptor beta chains were read from a single sample in a study of blood T cells in healthy people across ages. One entry per CDR3 protein results from TCRdb running MiXCR on the 5' RACE reads. The sample comprises approximately 490,000 distinct CDR3 sequences, less than 25% of which are singletons, and just under 9% rests with the top ten. In addition, the sample was reused for a study of T cells of mothers and their children.

Sequencing was performed on blood. The receptors here all came from a boy younger than 18 in good health. Each CDR3 is given with its conserved first and last residue. The D gene is left open where the match is weak. Size is stated for part of the rows, as once, few or many counts, or as a class when the clone is expanded.

v_call	cdr3_length	clone_size	d_call	j_call	cdr3_aa	cdr3_nt
TRBV6-1	16	NA	NA	TRBJ1-2	CASIERRAGPDYGYTF	TGTGCCAGCATCGAAAGAAGGGCAGGGCCAGACTATGGCTACACCTTC
TRBV7-2	13	few	NA	TRBJ2-1	CASSLGEGGEQFF	TGTGCCAGCAGCTTAGGGGAAGGGGGTGAGCAGTTCTTC
TRBV28	16	NA	TRBD2	TRBJ2-1	CASRMASGSRYNEQFF	TGTGCCAGTAGGATGGCTAGCGGGAGTCGGTACAATGAGCAGTTCTTC
TRBV10-3	16	many	NA	TRBJ2-1	CAISESRGTPYNEQFF	TGTGCCATCAGTGAGTCGAGGGGGACACCTTACAATGAGCAGTTCTTC
TRBV27	11	NA	NA	TRBJ2-1	CASSYQQEQFF	TGTGCCAGCAGTTACCAGCAGGAGCAGTTCTTC
TRBV4-1	16	NA	TRBD2	TRBJ2-1	CASSRERERSYNEQFF	TGCGCCAGCAGCCGAGAGCGGGAGAGATCCTACAATGAGCAGTTCTTC
TRBV20-1	13	NA	NA	TRBJ2-7	CSAGPPGGYEQYF	TGCAGTGCTGGCCCACCGGGCGGCTACGAGCAGTACTTC
TRBV5-1	11	many	NA	TRBJ2-5	CASSDRETQYF	TGCGCCAGCAGCGACCGAGAGACCCAGTACTTC
TRBV5-4	16	NA	TRBD2	TRBJ2-3	CASSEESTSGQDTQYF	TGTGCCAGCAGCGAGGAGTCGACTAGCGGGCAGGATACGCAGTATTTT
TRBV4-1	16	few	NA	TRBJ1-4	CASSQEDWQRNEELFF	TGCGCCAGCAGCCAAGAAGATTGGCAGCGTAATGAAGAACTGTTTTTT
TRBV28	13	NA	NA	TRBJ1-2	CASSGRTDGGYTF	TGTGCCAGCAGTGGCCGGACAGACGGAGGCTACACCTTC
TRBV7-9	14	few	NA	TRBJ1-5	CASSLALGDQPQHF	TGTGCCAGCAGCTTAGCGCTGGGTGATCAGCCCCAGCATTTT
TRBV12-3/TRBV12-4	14	few	NA	TRBJ1-4	CASTRAGRHEKLFF	TGTGCCAGCACCAGGGCAGGGAGACATGAAAAACTGTTTTTT
TRBV28	14	NA	TRBD2	TRBJ2-7	CASSPGLVPYEQYF	TGTGCCAGCAGTCCGGGACTAGTCCCATACGAGCAGTACTTC
TRBV6-2/TRBV6-3	16	NA	NA	TRBJ2-7	CASSYEGTLGNYEQYF	TGTGCCAGCAGTTACGAGGGGACACTCGGGAACTACGAGCAGTACTTC
TRBV21-1	13	NA	NA	TRBJ2-5	CARYSGRQETQYF	TGTGCCAGGTACAGCGGGCGACAAGAGACCCAGTACTTC
TRBV5-4	16	few	TRBD1	TRBJ2-1	CASSSTDRGPYNEQFF	TGTGCCAGCAGCTCGACGGACAGGGGACCCTACAATGAGCAGTTCTTC
TRBV2	14	few	TRBD1	TRBJ2-1	CASKFDRGIGEQFF	TGTGCCAGCAAATTTGACAGGGGGATCGGTGAGCAGTTCTTC
TRBV15	15	NA	NA	TRBJ2-1	CATSSTGPTYNEQFF	TGTGCCACCAGCAGCACCGGACCAACCTACAATGAGCAGTTCTTC
TRBV9	16	NA	TRBD2	TRBJ2-7	CASSPTGSGGYYEQYF	TGTGCCAGCAGCCCCACCGGTAGCGGGGGATACTACGAGCAGTACTTC
TRBV7-9	15	NA	TRBD1	TRBJ1-4	CASSLLGQVNEKLFF	TGTGCCAGCAGCTTACTGGGACAGGTTAATGAAAAACTGTTTTTT
TRBV4-3	13	few	NA	TRBJ1-1	CASSQTGNTEAFF	TGCGCCAGCAGCCAGACAGGGAACACTGAAGCTTTCTTT
TRBV5-5	15	NA	TRBD1	TRBJ1-1	CASSWGGQVNTEAFF	TGTGCCAGCAGCTGGGGGGGACAGGTCAACACTGAAGCTTTCTTT
TRBV6-5	14	NA	TRBD1	TRBJ1-5	CASSYSGQAQPQHF	TGTGCCAGCAGTTACTCGGGACAGGCTCAGCCCCAGCATTTT
TRBV5-1	14	NA	NA	TRBJ1-1	CASSLFSGNTEAFF	TGCGCCAGCAGCTTGTTTTCCGGGAACACTGAAGCTTTCTTT
TRBV5-1	17	few	TRBD2	TRBJ2-2	CASSLTSGAFNTGELFF	TGCGCCAGCAGCCTGACTAGCGGGGCGTTTAACACCGGGGAGCTGTTTTTT
TRBV2	12	NA	NA	TRBJ1-1	CASTLELSEAFF	TGTGCCAGCACCCTAGAGTTGTCTGAAGCTTTCTTT
TRBV28	15	NA	NA	TRBJ2-4	CASSPRMSGKNVQYF	TGTGCCAGCAGCCCTCGTATGAGCGGCAAAAACGTTCAGTACTTC
TRBV28	15	few	NA	TRBJ2-7	CASSPQGAGSIEQYF	TGTGCCAGCAGCCCACAGGGCGCAGGGTCCATCGAGCAGTACTTC
TRBV4-3	17	NA	NA	TRBJ1-6	CASSQEQGLAYNSPLHF	TGCGCCAGCAGCCAAGAGCAGGGATTGGCCTATAATTCACCCCTCCACTTT
TRBV29-1	13	NA	NA	TRBJ2-3	CSVDKGTADTQYF	TGCAGCGTTGATAAAGGGACTGCAGATACGCAGTATTTT
TRBV12-3/TRBV12-4	16	NA	TRBD2	TRBJ2-1	CASSRTSGRAYNEQFF	TGTGCCAGCAGCAGGACTAGCGGGAGGGCCTACAATGAGCAGTTCTTC
TRBV20-1	15	NA	NA	TRBJ1-5	CSARAGGAPNQPQHF	TGCAGTGCTAGAGCGGGGGGGGCGCCGAATCAGCCCCAGCATTTT
TRBV20-1	12	few	NA	TRBJ2-1	CSARVAYNEQFF	TGCAGTGCCAGAGTAGCGTACAATGAGCAGTTCTTC
TRBV9	15	few	NA	TRBJ2-5	CASSALREWLETQYF	TGTGCCAGCAGCGCGTTGAGGGAGTGGTTGGAGACCCAGTACTTC
TRBV27	14	NA	NA	TRBJ1-2	CASSLSGRAIGYTF	TGTGCCAGCAGTTTATCGGGCAGGGCGATTGGCTACACCTTC
TRBV5-1	17	NA	TRBD1	TRBJ2-2	CASSSGQGSANTGELFF	TGCGCCAGCAGCTCCGGACAGGGTTCGGCGAACACCGGGGAGCTGTTTTTT
TRBV28	17	NA	TRBD1	TRBJ2-7	CASSLYSGTGGFYEQYF	TGTGCCAGCAGTTTATATTCCGGGACAGGAGGTTTCTACGAGCAGTACTTC
TRBV10-2	16	NA	TRBD2	TRBJ2-2	CATHYSGSRDTGELFF	TGCGCCACCCACTATAGCGGGAGTAGAGACACCGGGGAGCTGTTTTTT
TRBV24-1	15	NA	TRBD1	TRBJ2-1	CATSTSGTGGSEQFF	TGTGCCACCAGTACCTCCGGGACAGGGGGCAGTGAGCAGTTCTTC
TRBV20-1	15	NA	NA	TRBJ2-3	CSANTPGLGTDTQYF	TGCAGTGCAAACACTCCGGGACTGGGCACAGATACGCAGTATTTT
TRBV21-1	16	many	NA	TRBJ2-7	CASSTQGSGRAYEQYF	TGTGCCAGCAGCACCCAAGGTAGCGGGAGGGCCTACGAGCAGTACTTC
TRBV20-1	17	NA	TRBD2	TRBJ2-7	CSAHVTGGRTSTYEQYF	TGCAGTGCCCACGTAACGGGCGGGAGGACTTCAACCTACGAGCAGTACTTC
TRBV29-1	11	NA	NA	TRBJ1-4	CSVHLNEKLFF	TGCAGCGTTCACCTTAATGAAAAACTGTTTTTT
TRBV4-3	14	NA	NA	TRBJ2-5	CASSQGEGRETQYF	TGCGCCAGCAGCCAAGGCGAGGGGAGGGAGACCCAGTACTTC
TRBV2	12	NA	NA	TRBJ1-2	CASTGINYGYTF	TGTGCCAGTACAGGGATTAACTATGGCTACACCTTC
TRBV4-3	18	NA	TRBD2	TRBJ2-1	CASSQVPPTSGSYNEQFF	TGCGCCAGCAGCCAGGTTCCCCCGACTAGCGGGAGCTACAATGAGCAGTTCTTC
TRBV9	14	few	NA	TRBJ2-5	CASSVVSGWETQYF	TGTGCCAGCAGCGTAGTGTCAGGGTGGGAGACCCAGTACTTC
TRBV28	13	NA	NA	TRBJ2-7	CASLGVEDYEQYF	TGTGCCAGCCTTGGGGTCGAAGACTACGAGCAGTACTTC
TRBV6-2/TRBV6-3	15	NA	NA	TRBJ2-7	CASSYGQGWKVEQYF	TGTGCCAGCAGTTACGGTCAGGGATGGAAGGTTGAGCAGTACTTC
TRBV11-1	13	NA	NA	TRBJ2-7	CASSLSGAWEQYF	TGTGCCAGCAGCTTATCGGGGGCTTGGGAGCAGTACTTC
TRBV4-2	16	few	TRBD2	TRBJ2-7	CASSPVTSGGSYEQYF	TGTGCCAGCAGCCCCGTGACTAGCGGGGGATCTTACGAGCAGTACTTC
TRBV7-9	14	few	NA	TRBJ1-5	CASNLEGGNQPQHF	TGTGCCAGCAACTTGGAGGGAGGCAATCAGCCCCAGCATTTT
TRBV19	16	few	TRBD2	TRBJ2-7	CASSTGAGGSSYEQYF	TGTGCCAGTAGTACCGGAGCGGGAGGGAGCTCCTACGAGCAGTACTTC
TRBV5-4	17	NA	NA	TRBJ2-1	CASSPVWEHREYNEQFF	TGTGCCAGCAGCCCAGTATGGGAGCACAGGGAGTATAATGAGCAGTTCTTC
TRBV12-3/TRBV12-4	16	NA	NA	TRBJ1-5	CASSLVAGQSNQPQHF	TGTGCCAGCAGTTTGGTCGCAGGGCAAAGCAATCAGCCCCAGCATTTT
TRBV12-3/TRBV12-4	15	NA	NA	TRBJ1-1	CASSFGQAANTEAFF	TGTGCCAGCAGTTTCGGCCAGGCTGCGAACACTGAAGCTTTCTTT
TRBV6-2/TRBV6-3	13	NA	NA	TRBJ1-2	CASQGTPPNGYTF	TGTGCCAGCCAGGGAACCCCCCCTAATGGCTACACCTTC
TRBV20-1	15	few	TRBD2	TRBJ2-3	CSAGTSGGVTYTQYF	TGCAGTGCTGGAACTAGCGGGGGGGTCACATATACGCAGTATTTT
TRBV2	15	few	TRBD1	TRBJ1-1	CASSPHRGGLSEAFF	TGTGCCAGCAGTCCTCATAGAGGGGGCTTATCTGAAGCTTTCTTT